Presented here are 6 T cell receptor beta chains from one specimen sequenced in a study of shared clonotypes between healthy human individuals. Only in-frame clones appear in the TCRdb table, and some are missing; sequencing was by immunoSEQ multiplex PCR. The sample gives more than 450,000 clones, 79% of which show up once; 13% is in the top ten. Input material: PBMCs. The receptors stem from a woman between 35 and 50 years old in good health. Some clones in this sample may be carry-over from other donors' samples.

This chain links TRBV2 with TRBJ2-7; 11 bases fit TRBD1. J lost 8 bases, V lost 5 bases, and 8 bases had no gene match. The germline V gene has CDR1 SNHLY and CDR2 FYNNEI. This CDR3 comprises 14 residues. The CDR3 here is CASSTGTGGIKQYF. The CDR3 DNA reads TGTGCCAGCAGTACCGGGACAGGGGGTATCAAGCAGTACTTC.

Comments on this clone: The sample holds other DNA sequences that translate to the same CDR3. V and J are TRBV4-1 and TRBJ1-3, with D unresolved. With 1 base removed from V and 1 base from J, the gap between germline ends came to 8 bases. In germline, CDR1 is MGHRA, CDR2 YSYEKL. The CDR3 consists of 15 residues. The CDR3 nucleotides are TGCGCCAGCAGCCAAGCCGGGAGGTCTGGAAACACCATATATTTT. Protein: CASSQAGRSGNTIYF.

This chain links TRBV28 with TRBJ2-3, with D maybe TRBD1 (5 bases). CDR1 MDHEN and CDR2 SYDVKM come from the germline V gene. The CDR3 consists of 15 residues. V was shortened by 5 bases and J by 1 base, with 13 bases between the two germline ends. The CDR3 here is CASSRSRVGTDTQYF. As DNA, the CDR3 is TGTGCCAGCAGTCGATCCAGGGTGGGCACAGATACGCAGTATTTT.

The V gene is TRBV15, the J gene TRBJ2-3; D is unclear. CDR1 and CDR2 (germline): LNHNV, YYDKDF (reference sequence). V lost 2 bases to trimming and J lost 6 bases, with 12 bases between them. The CDR3 loop spans 14 amino acids. The CDR3 spells CATSRPRGRDTQYF. In DNA, the CDR3 is TGTGCCACCAGCAGACCCCGAGGCCGGGATACGCAGTATTTT.

The CDR3: CASSLAVDRASDTQYF. The CDR3 bases are TGTGCCAGCAGCTTGGCCGTGGACAGGGCTTCAGATACGCAGTATTTT. The chain has TRBV5-6 and TRBJ2-3; 8 nucleotides agree with TRBD1. The CDR3 runs 16 residues. Germline V lookup: CDR1 SGHDT, CDR2 YYEEEE. The V gene end was trimmed by 0 bases and the J gene end by 4 bases; junction bases not matched to a gene: 7.

This chain uses TRBV7-9 with TRBJ2-1; 11 nucleotides agree with TRBD2. The CDR3 extends over 16 amino acids. From germline, CDR1 is SEHNR and CDR2 FQNEAQ (reference sequence). The V and J ends lost 6 bases and 7 bases, in that order; junction bases with no gene match: 11. The CDR3 sequence: CASRDTSGSVGNEQFF. CDR3 sequence (DNA): TGTGCCAGCAGGGACACTAGCGGGAGTGTGGGTAATGAGCAGTTCTTC.